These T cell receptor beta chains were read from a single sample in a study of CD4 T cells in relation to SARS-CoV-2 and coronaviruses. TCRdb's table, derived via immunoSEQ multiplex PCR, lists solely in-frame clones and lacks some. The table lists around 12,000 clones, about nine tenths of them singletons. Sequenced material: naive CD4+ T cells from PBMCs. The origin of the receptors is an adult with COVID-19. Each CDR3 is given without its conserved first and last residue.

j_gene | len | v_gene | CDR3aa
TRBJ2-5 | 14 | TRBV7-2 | ASRKEGVMVAETQY
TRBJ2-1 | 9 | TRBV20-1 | SASDKNEQF
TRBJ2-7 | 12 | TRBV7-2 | ASSSDWSRGEQY
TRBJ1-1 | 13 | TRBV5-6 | ASSLPGQTNTEAF
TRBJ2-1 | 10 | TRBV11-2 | ASNKGGNEQF
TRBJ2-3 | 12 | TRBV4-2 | ASSQEGGADTQY
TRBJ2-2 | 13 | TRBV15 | ATSPRDRGTGELF
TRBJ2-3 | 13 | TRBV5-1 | ASSLAGARTDTQY
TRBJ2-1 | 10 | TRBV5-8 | ASSLFPGEQF
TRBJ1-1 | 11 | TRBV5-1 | ASSAGTAIEAF
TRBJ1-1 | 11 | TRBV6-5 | ASSYGTGTEAF
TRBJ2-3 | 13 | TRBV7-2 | ASSLGTSGRDTQY
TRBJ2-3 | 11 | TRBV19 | ASSMGTTDTQY
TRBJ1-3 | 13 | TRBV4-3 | ASSQDSVTGNTIY
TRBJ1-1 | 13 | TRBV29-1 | SVEVVGGQTTEAF
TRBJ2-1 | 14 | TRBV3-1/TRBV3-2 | ASSLNPGPDYNEQF
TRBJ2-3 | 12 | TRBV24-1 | ATGGGGGTDTQY
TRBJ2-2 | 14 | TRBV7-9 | ASSTRSGGHTGELF
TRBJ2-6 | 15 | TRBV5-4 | ASRGAGGFTGANVLT
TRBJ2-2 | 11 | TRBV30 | ASGTSLTGELF
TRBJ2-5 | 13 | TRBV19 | ASSINDQLMGVQY
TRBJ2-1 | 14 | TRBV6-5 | ASSYSNRGRYNEQF
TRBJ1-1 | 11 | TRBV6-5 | ASSSRPDTEAF
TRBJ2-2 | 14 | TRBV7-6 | ASSLARTGWSGELF
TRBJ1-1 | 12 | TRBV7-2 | ASRWGQRNTEAF
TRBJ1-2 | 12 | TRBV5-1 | ASSLTLPNYGYT
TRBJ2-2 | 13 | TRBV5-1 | ASTTIDANTGELF
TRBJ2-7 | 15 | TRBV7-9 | ASSLSLNRAVLYEQY
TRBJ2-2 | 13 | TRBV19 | ASRWGSRGTGELF